One sample yielded the 12 T cell receptor beta chains listed below, sequenced in a study of sequential checkpoint blockade in melanoma. Treatment defined: randomized to nivolumab then ipilimumab (arm A) or the reverse (arm B). TCRdb keeps only in-frame clones here, not all; method: immunoSEQ multiplex PCR. The sample gives 12,000 or so clones, about a quarter of which show up once; under 25% is in the top ten. The specimen was tumor tissue (inferred from file names), collected from a patient given nivolumab and ipilimumab in sequence. Receptor source: a human donor with melanoma.

This clone has ten or more counts. The chain couples TRBV6-8 to TRBJ2-7; TRBD1 aligns across 9 bases. There are 17 residues in the CDR3. V gave up 4 bases and J gave up 3 bases; unmatched junction bases: 13. Germline V lookup: CDR1 MNHGY, CDR2 SAAAGT. CDR3 nucleotides: TGTGCCAGCAGTTCCTTATCGGACAGGGGTGCCCACTACGAGCAGTACTTC. Amino acids: CASSSLSDRGAHYEQYF.

J is TRBJ2-7 and V is TRBV6-8, with D unclear. V lost 8 bases, J lost 0 bases, and 11 bases lay in between. The CDR3 is 13 residues long. CDR1 is MNHGY, CDR2 SAAAGT, per germline. The CDR3 DNA follows: TGTGCCAGCGCGGCCAGGAGCTCCTACGAGCAGTACTTC. Encoded protein: CASAARSSYEQYF.

This clone showed up just a few times. V usage is TRBV6-7 and J usage is TRBJ1-1; a possible D gene is TRBD1 (6 bases). TRBV6-7 belongs to the ORF category, with a function that is uncertain. V was cut by 5 bases and J by 2 bases, with 15 bases left in between. The CDR3 consists of 15 residues. The CDR3 loop is CASSSTGIGNTEAFF. As DNA, the CDR3 is TGTGCCAGCAGTAGTACAGGGATCGGTAACACTGAAGCTTTCTTT.

This clone was detected only a few times. V gene TRBV6-8 combines with J gene TRBJ1-1; the match to TRBD1 covers 8 bases. The CDR3 sequence is 14 residues long. Per germline, CDR1 MNHGY and CDR2 SAAAGT. The V gene end was trimmed by 5 bases and the J gene end by 5 bases; junction bases not matched to a gene: 7. The CDR3 protein is CASSADRGVTEAFF. CDR3 coding DNA: TGTGCCAGCAGTGCAGACAGGGGAGTTACTGAAGCTTTCTTT.

The chain links TRBV27 to TRBJ1-6; 9 bases agree with TRBD1. Germline assignment: CDR1 MNHEY and CDR2 SMNVEV (reference sequence). The CDR3 consists of 18 residues. Germline trimming cut 7 bases from V and 2 bases from J; bases unmatched to any gene: 12. CDR3 sequence: CASTQAGTGLTYNSPLHF. DNA of the CDR3: TGTGCCAGCACCCAAGCCGGGACAGGGCTCACCTATAATTCACCCCTCCACTTT.

V usage is TRBV6-8 and J usage is TRBJ1-1; 7 nucleotides line up with TRBD1. Germline V gene sequence: CDR1 MNHGY, CDR2 SAAAGT. V was clipped by 7 bases and J by 3 bases; unmatched bases: 5. The CDR3 length is 13 residues. The CDR3, as DNA: TGTGCCAGCAACCCTACAGGGGACACTGAAGCTTTCTTT. Its translation is CASNPTGDTEAFF.

V gene TRBV19 combines with J gene TRBJ1-6; D unclear. This CDR3 is 14 amino acids long. Trimming took 11 bases from V and 2 from J, leaving 13 bases between them. Per the germline V gene, CDR1 is LNHDA and CDR2 is SQIVND (reference sequence). The CDR3 DNA follows: TGTGCCTCGGCGGGTCAGACCTATAATTCACCCCTCCACTTT. This sequence encodes CASAGQTYNSPLHF.

The V gene is TRBV6-8, the J gene TRBJ2-6; D is ambiguous. Germline CDR1 is MNHGY and CDR2 is SAAAGT. V was cut by 5 bases and J by 4 bases, with 12 bases left in between. The CDR3 extends over 15 amino acids. The CDR3 bases are TGTGCCAGCAGTGATCGAGCTGCCGGGGCCAACGTCCTGACTTTC. Its protein is CASSDRAAGANVLTF.

This clone has only a few counts. The V and J genes are TRBV6-8 and TRBJ1-2, with 7 bases fitting TRBD1. Germline V gene lookup returns CDR1 MNHGY and CDR2 SAAAGT. V gave up 10 bases and J gave up 3 bases; unmatched junction bases: 11. This CDR3 has 14 amino acids. The CDR3 DNA reads TGTGCCATCAGCGGGGACAGTTGGGACTATGGCTACACCTTC. It codes for CAISGDSWDYGYTF.

This clone was counted at least ten times. The J gene is TRBJ2-1, the V gene TRBV6-8, with 7 bases fitting TRBD2. Trimming cost V 6 bases and J 9 bases; bases outside gene matches: 11. CDR1 and CDR2 (germline): MNHGY, SAAAGT. The CDR3 sequence is 14 residues long. The CDR3 region is CASSWTSLFGEQFF. The CDR3 region has the DNA TGTGCCAGCAGCTGGACTAGTCTATTTGGTGAGCAGTTCTTC.

The V and J genes are TRBV5-1 and TRBJ2-7; unclear D gene. Deletions cut 4 bases from V and 0 bases from J, with 11 bases between. This CDR3 is built from 14 residues. Germline V gene data show CDR1 as SGHRS and CDR2 as YFSETQ. The CDR3 DNA sequence: TGCGCCAGCAGCCCGCCGACGGACTCCTACGAGCAGTACGTC. Protein: CASSPPTDSYEQYV.

This sequence joins TRBV6-8 and TRBJ2-5; TRBD2 matches 9 bases. CDR1 and CDR2 (germline): MNHGY, SAAAGT. This CDR3 has 17 amino acids. The J segment lost 4 bases and the V segment lost 7 bases, leaving 16 bases of the junction unmatched. The CDR3 bases are TGTGCCAGCACCCGGACCGGACCTAGCGGGGAAGGAGAGACCCAGTACTTC. Its protein product is CASTRTGPSGEGETQYF.